The 9 T cell receptor beta chains presented below share a single source sample, sequenced in a study of blood T cell repertoires in COVID-19 (dated by TCRdb to about 2020). Receptor libraries were prepared by the immunoSEQ multiplex PCR assay. In its TCRdb copy, this immuneACCESS table keeps in-frame sequences only and misses some clones. Where compared with another copy, unresolved V genes explain less than half of these, and the others have no known cause. This sample is represented by about 170,000 clones; roughly 86% of them were singletons. The top ten clonotypes cover roughly 2.7% of the sample. The specimen sequenced was peripheral blood. The receptors here all came from an elderly woman with COVID-19, enrolled during active disease.

The chain uses TRBV28 and TRBJ1-2; D may be TRBD1 (6 bases). V shed 10 bases and J shed 6 bases, with 18 bases lying between them. This CDR3 contains 13 residues. Germline V gene data show CDR1 as MDHEN and CDR2 as SYDVKM. In nucleotides, the CDR3 is TGTGCCACCTCATTCTACAGGGTGGATGGCTACACCTTC. This translates into CATSFYRVDGYTF.

The chain joins TRBV5-1 to TRBJ2-7; tentative D call: TRBD2 (6 bases). Germline CDR1 is SGHRS and CDR2 is YFSETQ. This CDR3 region has 13 residues. The V and J ends lost 0 bases and 7 bases respectively, with 11 bases between them. CDR3 bases: TGCGCCAGCAGCTTGGGGACTACCTTGGAGCAGTACTTC. Translation: CASSLGTTLEQYF. The full variable domain, with the rest looked up from reference TRBV5-1 and TRBJ2-7, is KAGVTQTPRYLIKTRGQQVTLSCSPISGHRSVSWYQQTPGQGLQFLFEYFSETQRNKGNFPGRFSGRQFSNSRSEMNVSTLELGDSALYLCASSLGTTLEQYFGPGTRLTVT.

This sequence joins TRBV10-3 and TRBJ1-5; D is possibly TRBD1 (6 bases). The CDR3 is 15 amino acids. Germline CDR1 and CDR2: ENHRY and SYGVKD. V was shortened by 2 bases and J by 6 bases, with 14 bases between the two germline ends. CDR3 residues: CAISEERGRRQPQHF. The DNA of the CDR3 is TGTGCCATCAGTGAGGAGCGGGGGCGCCGTCAGCCCCAGCATTTT.

The rearrangement uses TRBV18 and TRBJ2-7; TRBD1 is a possible D gene (5 bases). Germline CDR1 KGHSH, CDR2 LQKENI. The CDR3 covers 14 residues. Trimming cost V 0 bases and J 6 bases, with 12 bases left between them. The DNA for the CDR3 is TGTGCCAGCTCACCACCGTTGGCAGGGCTCGAGCAGTACTTC. This sequence encodes CASSPPLAGLEQYF. Full variable domain (remainder filled in from reference TRBV18 and TRBJ2-7): NAGVMQNPRHLVRRRGQEARLRCSPMKGHSHVYWYRQLPEEGLKFMVYLQKENIIDESGMPKERFSAEFPKEGPSILRIQQVVRGDSAAYFCASSPPLAGLEQYFGPGTRLTVT.

The CDR3 bases are TGTGCCACCTCAAGGGGCCCTAATTCACCCCTCCACTTT. It yields the protein CATSRGPNSPLHF. This chain connects TRBV2 to TRBJ1-6, with D perhaps matching TRBD1 (5 bases). V lost 10 bases and J 6 bases, leaving 13 bases between the germline ends. The germline CDR1 and CDR2 sequences are SNHLY and FYNNEI. This CDR3 is built from 13 residues.

The chain is built from TRBV7-8 and TRBJ1-5; 8 positions agree with TRBD1. This CDR3 region has 15 residues. J was trimmed by 4 bases and V by 4 bases; bases with no gene match: 6. Germline V lookup: CDR1 SGHVS, CDR2 FQNEAQ. CDR3 bases: TGTGCCAGCAGCTCCCAGGGGGCTAGTAATCAGCCCCAGCATTTT. This gives the protein CASSSQGASNQPQHF.

The chain joins TRBV29-1 to TRBJ2-7; the match to TRBD2 covers 13 bases. This CDR3 is 17 amino acids long. V lost 7 bases to trimming and J lost 7 bases; unmatched junction nucleotides: 19. Germline V gene sequence: CDR1 SQVTM, CDR2 ANQGSEA. CDR3 nucleotide sequence: TGCAGCGCACTAGGGGGACTAGCGGGAACCGCCTCGGGGGAGCAGTACTTC. This codes for CSALGGLAGTASGEQYF.

This rearrangement joins TRBV7-3 to TRBJ2-2, with D perhaps matching TRBD2 (6 bases). Germline V CDR1 and CDR2: SGHTA, FQGTGA. The CDR3 consists of 17 residues. Deletions cut 5 bases from V and 3 bases from J, with 19 bases between. CDR3 nucleotides: TGTGCCAGCAGCAACGGGGTTTTCGGGGACTACACCGGGGAGCTGTTTTTT. Its translation is CASSNGVFGDYTGELFF.

The V call is TRBV10-3, the J call TRBJ2-3; D not certain. The CDR3 totals 13 residues. V was cut by 7 bases and J by 6 bases, with 14 bases left in between. Germline CDR1 ENHRY, CDR2 SYGVKD. CDR3 DNA sequence: TGTGCCATCAACGGAGACTCTGGGGATACGCAGTATTTT. Protein: CAINGDSGDTQYF.